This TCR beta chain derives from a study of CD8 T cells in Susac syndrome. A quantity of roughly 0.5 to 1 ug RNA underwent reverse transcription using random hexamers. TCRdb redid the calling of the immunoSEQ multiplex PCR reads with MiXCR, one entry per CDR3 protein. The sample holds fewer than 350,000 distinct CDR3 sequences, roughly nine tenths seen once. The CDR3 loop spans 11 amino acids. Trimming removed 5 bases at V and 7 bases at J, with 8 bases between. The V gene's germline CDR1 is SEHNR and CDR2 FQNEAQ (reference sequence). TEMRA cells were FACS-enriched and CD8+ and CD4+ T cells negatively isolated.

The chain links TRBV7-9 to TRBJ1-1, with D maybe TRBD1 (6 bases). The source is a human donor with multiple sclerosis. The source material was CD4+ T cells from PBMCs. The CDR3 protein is CASSRTDEAFF. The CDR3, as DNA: TGTGCCAGCAGCCGGACAGATGAAGCTTTCTTT.